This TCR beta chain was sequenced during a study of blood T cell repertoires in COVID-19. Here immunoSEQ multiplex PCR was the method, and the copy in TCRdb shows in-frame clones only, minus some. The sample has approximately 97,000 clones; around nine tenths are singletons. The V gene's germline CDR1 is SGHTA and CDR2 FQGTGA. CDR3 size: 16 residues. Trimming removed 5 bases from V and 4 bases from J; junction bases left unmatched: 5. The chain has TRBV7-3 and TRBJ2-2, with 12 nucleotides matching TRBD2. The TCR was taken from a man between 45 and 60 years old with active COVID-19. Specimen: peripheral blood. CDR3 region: CASSLLAGGPTGELFF. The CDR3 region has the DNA TGTGCCAGCAGCCTACTAGCGGGGGGTCCCACCGGGGAGCTGTTTTTT.